The TCR beta chain under discussion was sequenced for a study of T cells in localized non-small cell lung cancer. Findings and caveats of the study: Adjacent lung held a median 57 of the top 100 tumor clones. Heterogeneity is still possible, as just one tumor region was sequenced. The study found T cell clonality highest in uninvolved adjacent lung, above tumor.

Sequencing was performed with immunoSEQ multiplex PCR; in TCRdb, only in-frame clones are kept and a portion is missing. The sample shows over 10,000 clones, 85% to 90% of them seen only once. Germline-derived CDR1 and CDR2 are SGHRS and YFSETQ. V was trimmed by 0 bases and J by 1 base, leaving 17 bases between them. CDR3 length: 18 amino acids. This clone was picked up one time. Its antigen is as yet unknown. The clonotype was recovered from a male donor older than 55 with stage III lung adenocarcinoma. V and J are TRBV5-1 and TRBJ2-1; perhaps TRBD1 as D (6 bases). This material consisted of peripheral blood, taken before any cancer treatment. The CDR3 DNA follows: TGCGCCAGCAGCTTGGTTGGCGAAGTACAGGGATCCTACAATGAGCAGTTCTTC. Translated: CASSLVGEVQGSYNEQFF. The variable domain in full, completed from reference TRBV5-1 and TRBJ2-1, reads KAGVTQTPRYLIKTRGQQVTLSCSPISGHRSVSWYQQTPGQGLQFLFEYFSETQRNKGNFPGRFSGRQFSNSRSEMNVSTLELGDSALYLCASSLVGEVQGSYNEQFFGPGTRLTVL.